This T cell receptor beta chain was recorded in a study of blood T cell repertoires in COVID-19. Study in general: The origin of the acute and convalescent COVID-19 samples was the United States, Italy and Spain.

Germline V lookup: CDR1 GTSNPN, CDR2 SVGIG (reference sequence). The CDR3 has 13 amino acids. The ends were cut back, 2 bases at V and 6 bases at J, with 11 bases in the middle. This clone was seen repeatedly, ten times or more. Original data processing: Reference gene primer amplification gave nucleated cell count estimates. Produced via immunoSEQ multiplex PCR; TCRdb's table is partial and in-frame only. V and J calls plus clone size are reproduced from that table; the DNA served to infer D and trimming. The table lists 72,000 or so clones, approximately 89% of them singletons, with about a third in the top ten.

Sequencing was carried out using peripheral blood. The V and J genes are TRBV30 and TRBJ1-5; D unresolved. The sequence was obtained from a woman at least 80 years old with active or convalescent COVID-19. CDR3 sequence (DNA): TGTGCCTGGAGTAAGCAGGCGGGTCAGCCCCAGCATTTT. This gives the protein CAWSKQAGQPQHF. Full variable domain (rest looked up from reference TRBV30 and TRBJ1-5): SQTIHQWPATLVQPVGSPLSLECTVEGTSNPNLYWYRQAAGRGLQLLFYSVGIGQISSEVPQNLSASRPQDRQFILSSKKLLLSDSGFYLCAWSKQAGQPQHFGDGTRLSIL.